These T cell receptor beta chains were read from a single sample in a study of OX40 agonist ivuxolimab in advanced cancers. TCRdb keeps only in-frame clones here, not all; method: immunoSEQ multiplex PCR. The table shows tens of thousands of clones, with approximately 89% occurring only once. The material sequenced was CD4+ or CD8+ T cells sorted from blood, taken in a trial of the OX40 agonist ivuxolimab. Receptors were obtained from an adult with an advanced solid tumor such as melanoma, head and neck, liver or kidney cancer. Each CDR3 is given with its conserved first and last residue. The D gene is left open where the match is weak. Only part of the rows carry a size: once, few, many, or a class if the clone is expanded.

V	J	D	size	CDR3	DNA
TRBV2	TRBJ2-3	TRBD2	NA	CASSEPGRRSTDTQYF	TGTGCCAGCAGTGAACCCGGGAGGCGGAGCACAGATACGCAGTATTTT
TRBV5-1	TRBJ2-7	TRBD1	NA	CASSLVSGQVADYEQYF	TGCGCCAGCAGCTTGGTTTCGGGACAGGTGGCCGACTACGAGCAGTACTTC
TRBV28	TRBJ2-7	TRBD2	NA	CASSGQRGSYEQYF	TGTGCCAGCAGTGGGCAGCGGGGGAGTTACGAGCAGTACTTC
TRBV5-6	TRBJ1-4	NA	NA	CASSLDTSTNEKLFF	TGTGCCAGCAGCTTGGACACCTCAACTAATGAAAAACTGTTTTTT
TRBV15	TRBJ2-1	TRBD2	NA	CATSREGALAAYNEQFF	TGTGCCACCAGCAGAGAAGGGGCGCTAGCGGCGTACAATGAGCAGTTCTTC
TRBV7-3	TRBJ2-3	NA	NA	CASSLGLSSTDTQYF	TGTGCCAGCAGCTTAGGGCTTTCTAGCACAGATACGCAGTATTTT
TRBV7-3	TRBJ2-1	NA	NA	CASSLDGVSYNEQFF	TGTGCCAGCAGCCTTGATGGAGTCTCCTACAATGAGCAGTTCTTC
TRBV27	TRBJ1-1	NA	NA	CASSMGVRTEAFF	TGTGCCAGCAGTATGGGGGTAAGGACTGAAGCTTTCTTT
TRBV6-6	TRBJ1-5	NA	NA	CASSRSNQPQHF	TGTGCCAGCAGCCGCTCAAATCAGCCCCAGCATTTT
TRBV9	TRBJ2-3	NA	NA	CASSYWGTDTQYF	TGTGCCAGCAGTTATTGGGGCACAGATACGCAGTATTTT
TRBV4-1	TRBJ2-7	TRBD1	NA	CASSQTWDRRISYEQYF	TGCGCCAGCAGCCAGACTTGGGACAGAAGGATCTCCTACGAGCAGTACTTC
TRBV16	TRBJ1-1	NA	few	CASSQLGTEAFF	TGTGCCAGCAGCCAATTGGGAACTGAAGCTTTCTTT
TRBV5-4	TRBJ2-1	TRBD2	NA	CASSSIPPGLRRYNEQFF	TGTGCCAGCAGCTCAATTCCACCGGGACTAAGACGGTACAATGAGCAGTTCTTC
TRBV7-8	TRBJ2-1	NA	NA	CASSLTTPGTYYNEQFF	TGTGCCAGCAGCCTCACAACGCCCGGGACATACTACAATGAGCAGTTCTTC
TRBV2	TRBJ2-3	NA	NA	CASRWGESSTDTQYF	TGTGCCAGCAGGTGGGGTGAGTCGAGCACAGATACGCAGTATTTT
TRBV7-3	TRBJ2-7	TRBD2	NA	CASSWGLAGVYEQYF	TGTGCCAGCAGCTGGGGACTAGCGGGAGTGTACGAGCAGTACTTC
TRBV28	TRBJ1-5	NA	NA	CASSPFSGGDIRPQHF	TGTGCCAGCAGTCCCTTTTCGGGTGGGGATATACGGCCCCAGCATTTT
TRBV6-4	TRBJ2-3	TRBD2	NA	CASSEVASGVTDTQYF	TGTGCCAGCAGTGAAGTAGCTAGCGGGGTCACAGATACGCAGTATTTT
TRBV28	TRBJ2-1	TRBD2	NA	CASSSGLGSMDEQFF	TGTGCCAGCAGTTCAGGACTAGGGAGTATGGATGAGCAGTTCTTC
TRBV4-1	TRBJ2-1	NA	NA	CASSQDSVWGSSYNEQFF	TGCGCCAGCAGCCAAGATTCCGTCTGGGGCAGCTCCTACAATGAGCAGTTCTTC
TRBV9	TRBJ2-4	NA	NA	CASSVEGNVGIQYF	TGTGCCAGCAGCGTAGAGGGTAATGTGGGCATTCAGTACTTC
TRBV27	TRBJ2-5	TRBD2	NA	CASSLRLAGQETQYF	TGTGCCAGCAGTCTCAGACTAGCGGGCCAAGAGACCCAGTACTTC
TRBV28	TRBJ1-1	NA	NA	CASSFQWGNTEAFF	TGTGCCAGCAGTTTTCAGTGGGGTAACACTGAAGCTTTCTTT
TRBV4-1	TRBJ1-1	NA	NA	CASSQDGQGWTEAFF	TGCGCCAGCAGCCAAGATGGCCAGGGTTGGACTGAAGCTTTCTTT